The entry that follows covers one TCR beta chain sequence. Its antigen is as yet unknown. MiXCR, applied by TCRdb to the multiplex PCR reads, yields one record per CDR3 protein. The sample lists 85,000 to 120,000 distinct CDR3 sequences, 30% occurring once. The sample is drawn from a study of breast tumors, draining lymph nodes, adjacent tissues. Samples came from axillary lymph nodes draining the breast cancer. Findings and limits, study-wide: Tumor TCR diversity was below lymph nodes but above nontumor tissue. Data fit most tumor T cells coming from lymph node, expanding in tumor. That most tumor T cells come from lymph nodes remained unproven. Luminal-like breast cancer showed significantly greater tumor-nontumor repertoire similarity than basal-like breast cancer did.

The germline V gene encodes CDR1 SEHNR and CDR2 FQNEAQ (reference sequence). The V and J ends lost 5 bases and 2 bases respectively, with 13 bases between them. There are 14 residues in the CDR3. The chain carries TRBV7-9 and TRBJ2-7; no definite D call. The sequence derives from a female donor with breast cancer. Some clones in this sample may be carry-over from other donors' samples. Sequencing was done on a sample of axillary lymph node tissue. CDR3 DNA: TGTGCCAGCAGCCGAGGTCGCGACGCCTACGAGCAGTACTTC. Encoded protein: CASSRGRDAYEQYF.